This T cell receptor beta chain originates from a study of STAT5B mutations in CD4+ large granular lymphocyte leukemia. Whole-study results and caveats: Without putative leukemic clones, patient CD4-sorted repertoires remained more clonal than healthy CD4+ repertoires. TRBV06-family usage was enriched in top patient clones (8/27) versus controls (2/35).

Sequencing was at survey level. Data came from immunoSEQ multiplex PCR; TCRdb stores just in-frame clones and leaves some out. The table records some 29,000 clones, approximately 80% of them present only once. Healthy controls were blood donor buffy coats. Germline V gene lookup returns CDR1 LNHNV and CDR2 YYDKDF (reference sequence). V shed 0 bases and J shed 4 bases, with 7 bases lying between them. This CDR3 is 13 amino acids long. On this clone itself: The target antigen is unknown.

This chain connects TRBV15 to TRBJ2-7; no definite D call. Material: CD4+ T cells from blood buffy coats. The source of this sequence is a human donor in good health. The CDR3 is CATSRDTQYEQYF. The CDR3 DNA follows: TGTGCCACCAGCAGAGACACCCAATACGAGCAGTACTTC.